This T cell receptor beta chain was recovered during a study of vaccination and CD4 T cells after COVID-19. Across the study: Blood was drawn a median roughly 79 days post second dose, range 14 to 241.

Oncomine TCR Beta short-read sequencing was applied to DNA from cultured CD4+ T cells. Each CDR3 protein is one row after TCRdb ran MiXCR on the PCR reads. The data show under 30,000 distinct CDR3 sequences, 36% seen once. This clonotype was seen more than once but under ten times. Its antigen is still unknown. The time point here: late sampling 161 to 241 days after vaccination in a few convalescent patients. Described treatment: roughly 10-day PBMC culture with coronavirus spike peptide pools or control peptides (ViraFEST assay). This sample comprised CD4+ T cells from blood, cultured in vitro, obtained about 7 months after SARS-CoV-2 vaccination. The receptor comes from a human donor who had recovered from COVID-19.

The CDR3 loop is CASIFSRGGGDTQYF. CDR3 nucleotide sequence: TGTGCCAGCATATTCAGTAGAGGGGGTGGAGATACGCAGTATTTT. J is TRBJ2-3 and V is TRBV2; TRBD1 is a possible D gene (6 bases). V lost 7 bases and J lost 5, with 19 bases in between. CDR1 and CDR2 from the germline V gene are SNHLY and FYNNEI. CDR3 length: 15 amino acids.